Below are 17 T cell receptor beta chains sequenced from a single sample in a study of CD8 T cells in ankylosing spondylitis. Study-level findings and limits: Typical of ankylosing spondylitis blood, it appeared, was a TCR beta motif of several highly homologous variants.

TCRdb fed the 5' RACE reads into MiXCR, producing one record per CDR3 protein. The repertoire includes more than 650,000 distinct CDR3 sequences, about 12% of them detected once, and approximately 0.5% sits in the top ten. No antigens are known for them. The specimen was blood, either unsorted or a sorted T cell fraction (not recorded which). These receptors originate from a male donor with ankylosing spondylitis.

This clonotype was counted between two and nine times. One end of the junction varies from germline; a read error may be responsible. V usage is TRBV7-2 and J usage is TRBJ1-2; TRBD1 is a possible D gene (6 bases). CDR1 and CDR2 from the germline V gene are SGHTA and FQGNSA. The length of the CDR3 is 15 residues. This CDR3 is CASSLAQGRLGGYTF. CDR3 nucleotides: TGTGCCAGCAGCCTAGCACAGGGCCGCTTGGGTGGCTACACCTTC.

This clonotype has ten or more counts. The chain recombines TRBV21-1 with TRBJ1-1; the DNA was not used to check the table's D call, TRBD1. TRBV21-1 is labeled a pseudogene. This CDR3 has 12 residues. CDR3 sequence (DNA): TGTGCCAGCCCCCCGGGGGGAACTGAAGCTTTCTTT. Protein product: CASPPGGTEAFF.

This clonotype has only a few counts. The V gene is TRBV11-1, the J gene TRBJ1-1; 7 nucleotides agree with TRBD1. The CDR3 runs 16 residues. Germline V CDR1 and CDR2: SGHAT, FQDESV (reference sequence). J was trimmed by 5 bases and V by 1 base; bases with no gene match: 10. In nucleotides, the CDR3 is TGTGCCAGCAGCTTAGAGGGAGACAGGGCGAGGACTGAAGCTTTCTTT. Encoded protein: CASSLEGDRARTEAFF.

The chain uses TRBV5-1 and TRBJ2-5, with a tentative D call TRBD2 (5 bases). V was trimmed by 2 bases and J by 3 bases, leaving 17 bases between them. Germline-derived CDR1 and CDR2 are SGHRS and YFSETQ. The CDR3 totals 16 residues. CDR3 in DNA: TGCGCCAGCAGCTTAAACCCGACTACGGGAAAAGAGACCCAGTACTTC. Protein sequence: CASSLNPTTGKETQYF.

This clonotype was observed at least ten times. The chain carries TRBV5-1 and TRBJ1-1; D is undetermined. Germline assignment: CDR1 SGHRS and CDR2 YFSETQ. The CDR3 extends over 13 amino acids. Trimming removed 1 base from V and 3 bases from J, with 7 bases in between. In DNA form, the CDR3 reads TGCGCCAGCAGCTTGCAGGAGGACACTGAAGCTTTCTTT. This sequence encodes CASSLQEDTEAFF.

The genes are TRBV5-1 and TRBJ2-3; D remains ambiguous. The germline CDR1 and CDR2 sequences are SGHRS and YFSETQ. The CDR3 is made up of 15 amino acids. V was pared by 2 bases and J by 4 bases, with 14 bases between. Written as DNA, the CDR3 is TGCGCCAGCAGCTTCGGGCAGACCGGACCAGATACGCAGTATTTT. Translating gives CASSFGQTGPDTQYF.

The gene calls are TRBV6-6 and TRBJ1-1, with D tentatively TRBD1 (6 bases). With 5 bases removed from V and 10 bases from J, the gap between germline ends came to 17 bases. Germline values: CDR1 MNHNY, CDR2 SVGAGI (reference sequence). The CDR3 extends over 13 amino acids. The CDR3 nucleotides read TGTGCCAGCAGTATGACAGGTGGTTTTGGAGCTTTCTTT. Protein: CASSMTGGFGAFF.

The chain links TRBV28 to TRBJ2-3; TRBD1 matches at 9 bases. V lost 2 bases to trimming and J lost 4 bases; unmatched junction nucleotides: 7. Germline CDR1 MDHEN, CDR2 SYDVKM. The CDR3 has 16 amino acids. The CDR3 reads CASSLLDRGFADTQYF. The CDR3, as DNA: TGTGCCAGCAGTTTACTGGACAGGGGATTTGCAGATACGCAGTATTTT.

The chain employs TRBV20-1 and TRBJ1-3, with TRBD1 identical over 7 bases. Germline CDR1 DFQATT, CDR2 SNEGSKA (reference sequence). J gave up 4 bases and V 0 bases, and 6 bases lay outside the gene matches. The CDR3 totals 15 residues. CDR3 amino acids: CSARDMDRLGNTIYF. As DNA, the CDR3 is TGCAGTGCTAGAGACATGGACAGGTTGGGAAACACCATATATTTT.

This clonotype was counted between two and nine times. The chain employs TRBV7-2 and TRBJ2-5; D is possibly TRBD2 (5 bases). Germline V gene sequence: CDR1 SGHTA, CDR2 FQGNSA. CDR3 length: 14 residues. Trimming stripped 5 bases from V and 4 bases from J, with 14 bases between. The CDR3 DNA reads TGTGCCAGCAGCCCCGGGTCACGGGGAGAGACCCAGTACTTC. Translation: CASSPGSRGETQYF.

The CDR3 region has the DNA TGCGCCAGCAGCGCGGGATGGGGACCCGGGGAGCTGTTTTTT. It specifies CASSAGWGPGELFF. The chain links TRBV5-1 to TRBJ2-2; D is perhaps TRBD2 (6 bases). Germline V gene data show CDR1 as SGHRS and CDR2 as YFSETQ. The CDR3 sequence is 14 residues long. The ends were cut back, 4 bases at V and 6 bases at J, with 13 bases in the middle.

This clonotype has just a few counts. The rearrangement joins TRBV5-1 to TRBJ2-7, with 8 bases fitting TRBD1. The CDR3 is 15 amino acids. The germline gives CDR1 SGHRS, CDR2 YFSETQ. With V trimmed by 4 bases and J by 0 bases, 6 bases remained unmatched. The CDR3 region has the DNA TGCGCCAGCAGCATTTGGACAGGGCGCTCCTACGAGCAGTACTTC. Its translation: CASSIWTGRSYEQYF. Based on the CDR3 plus reference TRBV5-1 and TRBJ2-7, the full variable domain is KAGVTQTPRYLIKTRGQQVTLSCSPISGHRSVSWYQQTPGQGLQFLFEYFSETQRNKGNFPGRFSGRQFSNSRSEMNVSTLELGDSALYLCASSIWTGRSYEQYFGPGTRLTVT.

This clonotype was seen many times. V gene TRBV10-3 combines with J gene TRBJ2-1; D remains unclear. The V gene lost 1 base and the J gene lost 0 bases, with 7 bases spanning the gap. The CDR3 is made up of 15 amino acids. Germline CDR1 and CDR2: ENHRY and SYGVKD. DNA for the CDR3: TGTGCCATCAGTGAGTGGGCAAGCTCCTACAATGAGCAGTTCTTC. Its protein is CAISEWASSYNEQFF.

The J gene is TRBJ1-5, the V gene TRBV18; possible D gene TRBD1, 6 bases. This CDR3 spans 14 amino acids. The germline V and J ends were trimmed by 6 bases and 7 bases, with 16 bases remaining between them. The V gene's germline CDR1 is KGHSH and CDR2 LQKENI. CDR3 in amino acids: CASSSDKGDQPQHF. The CDR3 bases are TGTGCCAGCTCGTCGGATAAGGGGGACCAGCCCCAGCATTTT.

This clonotype was counted only a few times. J is TRBJ1-1 and V is TRBV7-2; tentatively, D is TRBD1 (5 bases). Germline V lookup: CDR1 SGHTA, CDR2 FQGNSA. This CDR3 spans 13 amino acids. Trimming left V 2 bases short and J 6 bases short, with 10 bases between. As DNA, the CDR3 is TGTGCCAGCAGCTTACAGGGTTTGGCTGAAGCTTTCTTT. The encoded protein is CASSLQGLAEAFF.

This clonotype has at least ten counts. V usage is TRBV20-1 and J usage is TRBJ1-1; D might be TRBD1 (5 bases). The V gene's germline CDR1 is DFQATT and CDR2 SNEGSKA (reference sequence). The V gene lost 6 bases and the J gene lost 11 bases, with 13 bases spanning the gap. CDR3 length equals 10 residues. The CDR3 nucleotides read TGCAGTGCAACCGGGGCTGGGGCTTTCTTT. Its translation is CSATGAGAFF.

This clonotype occurred many times. CDR3 region: CASSSRRHPSTNYGYTF. The CDR3, as DNA: TGTGCCAGCAGCTCCCGACGGCACCCCAGTACTAACTATGGCTACACCTTC. The chain combines TRBV7-2 with TRBJ1-2; D not resolved. Germline lookup yields CDR1 SGHTA and CDR2 FQGNSA. The CDR3 contains 17 residues. V was clipped by 4 bases and J by 0 bases, with 18 bases between them.